This T cell receptor (beta chain) was found in a study of vaccination and CD4 T cells after COVID-19. Study-wide background: Those taking part got two shots of either the BNT162b2 or the mRNA-1273 vaccine.

As for treatment: approximately 9-day PBMC culture with coronavirus spike peptide pools or control peptides (ViraFEST assay). ViraFEST expanded antigen-specific T cells with peptide pools, then sequenced TCRs. Germline values: CDR1 LNHDA, CDR2 SQIVND (reference sequence). This CDR3 is built from 18 residues. Deletions cut 6 bases from V and 0 bases from J, with 20 bases between. This clonotype has more than one count but fewer than ten. Its antigen is unknown. Scientists ran DNA taken from cultured CD4+ T cells through the Oncomine TCR Beta short-read assay for sequencing. TCRdb recomputed calls from the PCR reads with MiXCR, one row per CDR3 protein. The sample has approximately 20,000 distinct CDR3 sequences; about 38% are singletons.

Source material: cultured CD4+ T cells from blood. This receptor was taken from a human donor with COVID-19. The V gene is TRBV19, the J gene TRBJ2-2; D is possibly TRBD1 (6 bases). CDR3 loop: CASRRFRQDIANTGELFF. The CDR3 DNA is TGTGCCAGTAGAAGATTTCGACAGGATATCGCGAACACCGGGGAGCTGTTTTTT.